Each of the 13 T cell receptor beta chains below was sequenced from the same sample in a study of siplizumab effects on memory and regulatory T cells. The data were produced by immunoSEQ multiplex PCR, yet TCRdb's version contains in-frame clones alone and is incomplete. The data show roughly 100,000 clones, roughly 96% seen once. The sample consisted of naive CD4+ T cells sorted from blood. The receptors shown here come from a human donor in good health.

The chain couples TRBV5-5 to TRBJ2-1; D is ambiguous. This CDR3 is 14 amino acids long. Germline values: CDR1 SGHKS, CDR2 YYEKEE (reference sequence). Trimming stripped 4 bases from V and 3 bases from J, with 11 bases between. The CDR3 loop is CASSRGWGYNEQFF. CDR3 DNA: TGTGCCAGCAGCCGTGGATGGGGCTACAATGAGCAGTTCTTC.

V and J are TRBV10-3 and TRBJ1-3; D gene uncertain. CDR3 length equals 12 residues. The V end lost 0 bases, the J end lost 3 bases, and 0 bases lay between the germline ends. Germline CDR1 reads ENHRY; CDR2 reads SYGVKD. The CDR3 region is CAISESGNTIYF. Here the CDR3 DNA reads TGTGCCATCAGTGAGTCTGGAAACACCATATATTTT.

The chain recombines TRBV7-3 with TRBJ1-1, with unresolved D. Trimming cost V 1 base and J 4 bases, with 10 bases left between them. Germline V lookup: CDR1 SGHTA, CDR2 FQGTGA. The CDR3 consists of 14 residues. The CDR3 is CASSLIGEPTEAFF. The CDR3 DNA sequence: TGTGCCAGCAGCTTAATCGGGGAACCCACTGAAGCTTTCTTT.

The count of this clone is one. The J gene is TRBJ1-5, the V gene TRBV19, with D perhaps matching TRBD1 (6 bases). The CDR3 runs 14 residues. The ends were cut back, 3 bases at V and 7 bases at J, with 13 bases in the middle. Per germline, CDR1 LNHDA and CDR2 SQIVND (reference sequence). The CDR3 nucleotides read TGTGCCAGTAGTATGAGGCAGGGGCTACAGCCCCAGCATTTT. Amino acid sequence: CASSMRQGLQPQHF.

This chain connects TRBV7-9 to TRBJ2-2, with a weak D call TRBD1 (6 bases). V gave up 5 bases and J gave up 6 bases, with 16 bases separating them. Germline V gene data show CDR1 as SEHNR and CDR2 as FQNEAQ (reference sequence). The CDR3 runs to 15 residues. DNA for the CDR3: TGTGCCAGCAGCCTGGGGGCCCCCTGGGCCGGGGAGCTGTTTTTT. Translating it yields CASSLGAPWAGELFF. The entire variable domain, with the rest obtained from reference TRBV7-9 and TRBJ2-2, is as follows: DTGVSQNPRHKITKRGQNVTFRCDPISEHNRLYWYRQTLGQGPEFLTYFQNEAQLEKSRLLSDRFSAERPKGSFSTLEIQRTEQGDSAMYLCASSLGAPWAGELFFGEGSRLTVL.

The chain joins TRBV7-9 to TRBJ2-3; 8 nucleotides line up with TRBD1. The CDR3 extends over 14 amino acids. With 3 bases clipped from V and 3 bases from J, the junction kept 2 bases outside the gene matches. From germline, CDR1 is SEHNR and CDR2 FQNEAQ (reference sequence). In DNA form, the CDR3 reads TGTGCCAGCAGCTTCGACAGGGGAACAGATACGCAGTATTTT. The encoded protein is CASSFDRGTDTQYF.

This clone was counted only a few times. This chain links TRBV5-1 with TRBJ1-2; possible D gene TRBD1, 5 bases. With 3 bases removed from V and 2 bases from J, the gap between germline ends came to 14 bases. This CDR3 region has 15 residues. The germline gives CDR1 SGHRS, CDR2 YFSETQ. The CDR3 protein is CASSSGDPTNYGYTF. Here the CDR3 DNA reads TGCGCCAGCAGCTCGGGGGATCCCACCAACTATGGCTACACCTTC.

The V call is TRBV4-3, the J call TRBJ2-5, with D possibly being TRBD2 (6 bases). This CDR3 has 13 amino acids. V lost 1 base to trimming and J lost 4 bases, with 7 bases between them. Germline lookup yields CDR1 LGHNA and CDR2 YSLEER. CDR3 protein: CASSQAGGETQYF. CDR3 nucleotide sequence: TGCGCCAGCAGCCAAGCCGGGGGAGAGACCCAGTACTTC.

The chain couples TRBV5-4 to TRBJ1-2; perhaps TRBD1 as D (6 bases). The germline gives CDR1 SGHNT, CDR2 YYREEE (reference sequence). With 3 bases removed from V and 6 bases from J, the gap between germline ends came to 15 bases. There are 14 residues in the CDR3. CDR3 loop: CASSWEQGINGYTF. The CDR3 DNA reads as TGTGCCAGCAGCTGGGAACAGGGAATTAATGGCTACACCTTC.

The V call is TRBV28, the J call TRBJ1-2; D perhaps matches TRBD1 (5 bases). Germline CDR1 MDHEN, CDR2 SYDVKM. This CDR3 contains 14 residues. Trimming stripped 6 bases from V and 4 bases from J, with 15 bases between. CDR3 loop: CASSIQGGGYGYTF. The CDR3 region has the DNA TGTGCCAGCAGCATCCAGGGTGGGGGCTATGGCTACACCTTC.

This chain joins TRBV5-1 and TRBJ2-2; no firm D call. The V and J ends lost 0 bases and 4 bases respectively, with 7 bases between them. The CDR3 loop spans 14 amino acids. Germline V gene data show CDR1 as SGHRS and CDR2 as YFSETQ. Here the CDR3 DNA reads TGCGCCAGCAGCTTGGAGGCGGTCACCGGGGAGCTGTTTTTT. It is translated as CASSLEAVTGELFF.

CDR3 amino acids: CASSFFGNQPQHF. DNA for the CDR3: TGTGCCAGCAGCTTTTTCGGGAATCAGCCCCAGCATTTT. This chain uses TRBV7-2 with TRBJ1-5, with unresolved D. This CDR3 contains 13 residues. V dropped 3 bases and J dropped 4 bases, with 7 bases sitting between them. CDR1 is SGHTA and CDR2 is FQGNSA in the germline V gene.

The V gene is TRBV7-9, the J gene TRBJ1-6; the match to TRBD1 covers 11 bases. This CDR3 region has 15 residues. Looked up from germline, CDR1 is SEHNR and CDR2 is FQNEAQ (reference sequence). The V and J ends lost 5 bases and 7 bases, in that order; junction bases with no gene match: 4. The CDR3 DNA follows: TGTGCCAGCAGCCTCCGGGACAGGGGGAATTCACCCCTCCACTTT. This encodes CASSLRDRGNSPLHF.